This T cell receptor beta chain is drawn from a study of cytomegalovirus exposure and HLA in healthy donors. Primers: 60 Vbeta forward and 13 Jbeta reverse. The assay was immunoSEQ multiplex PCR, and TCRdb's table has in-frame clones only and misses some. The sample carries about 140,000 clones, over 75% recorded once. This clone was detected only once. CDR1 and CDR2 (germline): LNHDA, SQIVND (reference sequence). Between the trimmed V and J ends, which lost 0 bases and 4 bases, there was a span of 13 bases. The CDR3 has 16 residues. The origin of this receptor is a man aged 50 or older in good health and CMV-seronegative. The chain carries TRBV19 and TRBJ2-1, with D possibly being TRBD2 (6 bases). Sequenced sample: PBMCs. CDR3 residues: CASSIDGLGTYNEQFF. Here the CDR3 DNA reads TGTGCCAGTAGTATAGATGGGCTGGGGACTTACAATGAGCAGTTCTTC.